This entry features one T cell receptor beta chain sequence. Its antigen remains unidentified. Within one base of it there is no much larger clone, and no base qualities were kept. Counted from cysteine to phenylalanine, this CDR3 has 14 amino acids. The sequence is cut down to CDR3 DNA, 42 bases in frame from base 1. V was cut back by 5 bases and J by 2 bases, leaving a gap of 10 bases between them. The germline V gene specifies SGHTA as CDR1 and FQGNSA as CDR2. The library was built by means of the immunoSEQ multiplex PCR assay. Roughly 10^5 TCR templates per sample were assayed on the deep sequencing platform. Genomic DNA extracted from sorted T cells was used for TCRbeta CDR3 sequencing. In the original analysis: Clonal analysis of TCRbeta CDR3 data was done in the R programming language. Comparing unstimulated samples against CFSE-low samples taken after the reaction was how alloreactive CD4+ and CD8+ clones were defined. Regulatory or non-regulatory origin of alloreactive CD4+ clones was assigned by matching sequences to the sorted unstimulated Treg and non-Treg repertoires. The table comes from immuneACCESS by way of TCRdb, which keeps in-frame sequences with V and J called. Part of the clones is missing from these tables; in studies checked, under half for an unresolved V gene and the rest for unknown reasons. The D gene and trimming were derived from the DNA, and the V and J assignments and clone size from that table. The sample table lists 70,000 to 95,000 clones, just under 90% of them with a count of one. The ten most abundant clones make up roughly 15% of the sample.

These data originate in a study of siplizumab effects on memory and regulatory T cells (dated by TCRdb to about 2019). Turning to the overall study: The effect of the anti-CD2 antibody siplizumab on alloreactive T-cell subsets was examined in allogeneic mixed lymphocyte reactions constructed from human PBMCs. Results and caveats for the whole study, not just this receptor: Because sequences below about 10^-5 frequency were poorly captured, only a minor fraction of alloreactive clones could be mapped to unstimulated subsets. Unstimulated naive T cells appeared to be more diverse than memory T cells, and naive cells seemed to make a substantial contribution to the alloresponse. The cumulative frequency of alloreactive sequences that could be traced back to unstimulated CD4+ memory T cells was significantly reduced by siplizumab. Among mappable alloreactive CD4+ clones, the Treg-derived fraction averaged around 63% with siplizumab versus roughly 29% in control reactions. The suppressive function of proliferating Tregs from siplizumab cultures was not functionally confirmed. A naive or memory phenotype could not be assigned to roughly 75-95% of proliferating CD4+ or CD8+ clones.

TCRbeta CDR3 sequencing was performed on sorted unstimulated T cells and on proliferating T cells recovered from mixed lymphocyte reactions. Fresh whole blood from ten to eleven HLA-typed healthy donors served as the source for isolating PBMCs. The sequenced sample was CD4+ T cells sorted from blood. The rearranged segments are TRBV7-2 and TRBJ1-3, with no confident D gene call. The receptor comes from a human donor in good health. The DNA sequence follows: TGTGCCAGCAGCCTAGACCGGGCTGGAAACACCATATATTTT. This translates into CASSLDRAGNTIYF.